Listed here are 5 T cell receptor beta chains from one sample, sequenced in a study of blood T cell repertoires in COVID-19. Repertoires were generated with immunoSEQ multiplex PCR, while TCRdb's copy carries only in-frame clones and drops some. Of a few hundred thousand clones in the sample, under 90% were seen once. Sequencing input: PBMCs or T cells enriched from blood (not recorded which). These receptor sequences come from a woman aged 50 to 60 who had been exposed to COVID-19.

The rearrangement joins TRBV5-1 to TRBJ2-1; 8 bases map to TRBD2. This CDR3 has 15 residues. Germline V gene data show CDR1 as SGHRS and CDR2 as YFSETQ. V lost 4 bases, J lost 4 bases, and 7 bases stayed unmatched. CDR3 bases: TGCGCCAGCAGCAGCACTAGCGGAGAGTACAATGAGCAGTTCTTC. Protein product: CASSSTSGEYNEQFF.

This rearrangement joins TRBV5-4 to TRBJ1-1, with D perhaps TRBD1 (5 bases). Per germline, CDR1 SGHNT and CDR2 YYREEE (reference sequence). Deletions cut 5 bases from V and 2 bases from J, with 16 bases between. This CDR3 has 15 amino acids. CDR3 protein: CASRGAFGQNTEAFF. CDR3 DNA sequence: TGTGCCAGCAGAGGGGCGTTTGGGCAAAACACTGAAGCTTTCTTT.

The V and J genes are TRBV7-9 and TRBJ1-3, with 12 bases aligning to TRBD1. The V and J ends lost 4 bases and 3 bases, in that order; junction bases with no gene match: 4. This CDR3 region has 16 residues. Germline assignment: CDR1 SEHNR and CDR2 FQNEAQ (reference sequence). CDR3 loop: CASSSGQGAVGNTIYF. CDR3 bases: TGTGCCAGCAGCTCGGGACAGGGGGCTGTTGGAAACACCATATATTTT.

The chain carries TRBV5-5 and TRBJ2-7; a weak D match, TRBD1 (6 bases). Trimming shortened V by 0 bases and J by 1 base, and 8 bases separated the two germline ends. CDR1 SGHKS and CDR2 YYEKEE come from the germline V gene (reference sequence). CDR3 length: 14 residues. In DNA form, the CDR3 reads TGTGCCAGCAGCTTGGCCACAGGGTCCTACGAGCAGTACTTC. Translating it yields CASSLATGSYEQYF.

The chain combines TRBV29-1 with TRBJ1-2; D ambiguous. CDR3 length: 13 residues. The ends were cut back, 2 bases at V and 5 bases at J, with 12 bases in the middle. Germline V gene sequence: CDR1 SQVTM, CDR2 ANQGSEA. The CDR3 region has the DNA TGCAGCGTTGAAACCAGTCGATCATATGGCTACACCTTC. This codes for CSVETSRSYGYTF.